These 16 T cell receptor beta chains were all obtained from the same sample, sequenced in a study of blood T cell repertoires in COVID-19. Measured with immunoSEQ multiplex PCR; TCRdb has only the in-frame clones, and not every one. The sample lists some 380,000 clones; around 89% were seen once. Sequenced: peripheral blood. Receptor source: a man younger than 30 with active or convalescent COVID-19.

In the case of this clone: The CDR3 does not close with the conserved phenylalanine or tryptophan, likely indicating a read error. The limits of the CDR3 on the DNA are not certain, so only TCRdb's listed CDR3 is given. The rearrangement joins TRBV7-5 to TRBJ1-3; the tabulated D call, TRBD1, remains unverified against the DNA. TRBV7-5 is given as a pseudogene. The CDR3 length is 10 residues, termini included. CDR3 loop: CARSEGTGRL.

The chain recombines TRBV6-2 or TRBV6-3 with TRBJ2-7; the D gene is possibly TRBD1 (6 bases). The V gene's germline CDR1 is MNHEY and CDR2 SVGEGT. CDR3 length: 17 amino acids. The V end lost 3 bases, the J end lost 7 bases, and 25 bases lay between the germline ends. CDR3 protein: CASSYQPFRTADREQYF. The CDR3 coding sequence is TGTGCCAGCAGTTATCAGCCGTTTAGGACGGCGGACAGAGAGCAGTACTTC.

The chain combines TRBV7-2 with TRBJ1-1; 7 bases align to TRBD1. The CDR3 sequence is 15 residues long. The germline V gene has CDR1 SGHTA and CDR2 FQGNSA. Unmatched junction bases numbered 7, after V lost 6 bases and J lost 0 bases. This CDR3 is CASSSTGVMNTEAFF. The CDR3 DNA sequence: TGTGCCAGCAGTTCCACAGGGGTGATGAACACTGAAGCTTTCTTT. Looking up the rest from reference TRBV7-2 and TRBJ1-1 gives the full variable domain: GAGVSQSPSNKVTEKGKDVELRCDPISGHTALYWYRQSLGQGLEFLIYFQGNSAPDKSGLPSDRFSAERTGGSVSTLTIQRTQQEDSAVYLCASSSTGVMNTEAFFGQGTRLTVV.

In its sample, this clone was seen a few times. The gene calls are TRBV19 and TRBJ1-1, with 9 bases aligning to TRBD1. CDR1 LNHDA and CDR2 SQIVND come from the germline V gene (reference sequence). The CDR3 extends over 14 amino acids. V gave up 7 bases and J gave up 3 bases; unmatched junction bases: 6. CDR3 amino acids: CASNNRGRDTEAFF. CDR3 sequence (DNA): TGTGCCAGTAATAACAGGGGGCGAGACACTGAAGCTTTCTTT. The entire variable domain, with the rest obtained from reference TRBV19 and TRBJ1-1, is as follows: DGGITQSPKYLFRKEGQNVTLSCEQNLNHDAMYWYRQDPGQGLRLIYYSQIVNDFQKGDIAEGYSVSREKKESFPLTVTSAQKNPTAFYLCASNNRGRDTEAFFGQGTRLTVV.

This chain uses TRBV5-1 with TRBJ1-4; maybe TRBD1 (5 bases). The germline V gene encodes CDR1 SGHRS and CDR2 YFSETQ. This CDR3 has 19 residues. The germline V and J ends were trimmed by 3 bases and 5 bases, with 26 bases remaining between them. For the CDR3, the DNA is TGCGCCAGCAGCTACGGGACCTACTTCGGGACTTCCTCAAATGAAAAACTGTTTTTT. Its translation: CASSYGTYFGTSSNEKLFF.

V and J are TRBV4-1 and TRBJ2-5; D is unclear. The germline V and J ends were trimmed by 1 base and 4 bases, with 19 bases remaining between them. Germline V gene data show CDR1 as MGHRA and CDR2 as YSYEKL. The CDR3 spans 17 residues. The CDR3 protein is CASSQGSDGSPLETQYF. The CDR3 bases are TGCGCCAGCAGCCAAGGGAGCGACGGGTCACCATTAGAGACCCAGTACTTC.

For this clone: Other nucleotide sequences from this sample produce the same CDR3. The chain recombines TRBV4-3 with TRBJ2-7, with 9 bases aligning to TRBD1. CDR3 length: 15 amino acids. V was pared by 0 bases and J by 2 bases, with 2 bases of the junction left unmatched. Germline lookup yields CDR1 LGHNA and CDR2 YSLEER. DNA for the CDR3: TGCGCCAGCAGCCAAGAACGACAGGGGGCCTACGAGCAGTACTTC. This sequence encodes CASSQERQGAYEQYF.

The chain has TRBV15 and TRBJ1-1, with D tentatively TRBD1 (5 bases). Per the germline V gene, CDR1 is LNHNV and CDR2 is YYDKDF (reference sequence). Trimming cost V 3 bases and J 4 bases, with 15 bases left between them. There are 15 residues in the CDR3. Here the CDR3 reads CATSSGWRGGTEAFF. The DNA for the CDR3 is TGTGCCACCAGCAGTGGGTGGCGCGGGGGCACTGAAGCTTTCTTT.

The CDR3 region has the DNA TGTGCCAGCTGGACAGGTGGGAGCTCCTATAATTCACCCCTCCACTTT. It encodes CASWTGGSSYNSPLHF. This chain connects TRBV10-3 to TRBJ1-6; 7 nucleotides agree with TRBD1. This CDR3 has 16 amino acids. Germline V gene data show CDR1 as ENHRY and CDR2 as SYGVKD. V lost 10 bases, J lost 0 bases, and 9 bases stayed unmatched.

This sequence joins TRBV6-2 or TRBV6-3 and TRBJ2-2, with D uncertain. The ends were cut back, 2 bases at V and 3 bases at J, with 7 bases in the middle. Germline assignment: CDR1 MNHEY and CDR2 SVGEGT. The CDR3 length is 14 residues. The CDR3 DNA is TGTGCCAGCAGTTACGGCCGGGACACCGGGGAGCTGTTTTTT. Translating gives CASSYGRDTGELFF.

J is TRBJ2-7 and V is TRBV2; maybe TRBD2 (6 bases). From germline, CDR1 is SNHLY and CDR2 FYNNEI. The V end was cut by 11 bases, the J end by 4 bases, with 18 bases between. CDR3 length: 13 residues. The CDR3 here is CACYREFSYEQYF. The CDR3 region has the DNA TGTGCCTGTTACCGGGAGTTCTCGTACGAGCAGTACTTC.

J is TRBJ1-1 and V is TRBV23-1; the D is unclear. TRBV23-1 is designated an ORF whose function remains uncertain. The CDR3 has 14 amino acids. V gave up 2 bases and J gave up 7 bases, with 14 bases separating them. CDR3 sequence: CASSQERGIGEAFF. The CDR3 bases are TGCGCCAGCAGTCAAGAACGGGGTATTGGTGAAGCTTTCTTT.

The rearrangement uses TRBV7-2 and TRBJ2-3, with 13 bases lining up with TRBD2. With V trimmed by 6 bases and J by 4 bases, 7 bases remained unmatched. This CDR3 has 16 residues. Per the germline V gene, CDR1 is SGHTA and CDR2 is FQGNSA. The CDR3 is CASSKHGLAGADTQYF. In DNA, the CDR3 is TGTGCCAGCAGTAAACACGGACTAGCGGGGGCAGATACGCAGTATTTT.

The J gene is TRBJ2-2, the V gene TRBV19; 10 bases line up with TRBD1. Germline values: CDR1 LNHDA, CDR2 SQIVND (reference sequence). The J segment lost 5 bases and the V segment lost 3 bases, leaving 6 bases of the junction unmatched. The CDR3 runs to 16 residues. The CDR3 sequence is CASSIGQGVLTGELFF. CDR3 DNA sequence: TGTGCCAGTAGTATCGGACAGGGGGTTTTAACCGGGGAGCTGTTTTTT. The entire variable domain, with the rest obtained from reference TRBV19 and TRBJ2-2, is as follows: DGGITQSPKYLFRKEGQNVTLSCEQNLNHDAMYWYRQDPGQGLRLIYYSQIVNDFQKGDIAEGYSVSREKKESFPLTVTSAQKNPTAFYLCASSIGQGVLTGELFFGEGSRLTVL.

Only one count was recorded for this clone. V and J are TRBV7-6 and TRBJ1-1, with D perhaps matching TRBD1 (5 bases). V was shortened by 1 base and J by 4 bases, with 16 bases between the two germline ends. From germline, CDR1 is SGHVS and CDR2 FNYEAQ. This CDR3 comprises 16 residues. CDR3 in DNA: TGTGCCAGCAGCTTAGTGTCAGGTTCCGGGGGCACTGAAGCTTTCTTT. Residues: CASSLVSGSGGTEAFF.

In this sample, this clone turned up once. V and J are TRBV18 and TRBJ2-2; 7 bases fit TRBD1. Losses at the gene ends were 1 base for V and 4 bases for J; bases not matched to a gene: 3. Germline-derived CDR1 and CDR2 are KGHSH and LQKENI. The CDR3 extends over 15 amino acids. As DNA, the CDR3 is TGTGCCAGCTCACCACAGGGGGCGAGCACCGGGGAGCTGTTTTTT. As protein: CASSPQGASTGELFF.